This T cell receptor (beta chain) stems from a study of early T cells in non-severe SARS-CoV-2 infection (dated by TCRdb to about 2021). Regarding the complete study: Because TCR sequencing relied on bulk RNA taken from unsorted whole blood, pairing of alpha and beta chains was not possible.

With regard to this clonotype: Its antigen is unknown. A much larger clone lies a single base off, so this may be a read error.

Libraries were constructed by 5' RACE. TCRdb names NextSeq 500 as the instrument used. The TCR library protocol attached unique molecular identifiers to individual cDNA molecules to correct for sequencing error and PCR bias. TCR alpha and beta chains were both sequenced, and the abundances of alpha and beta sequences in each sample were closely correlated with each other. Per the source publication's procedure: Decombinator V4 was used to annotate TCR sequences for V gene, J gene and CDR3. Expanded TCRs were defined as changing significantly between any two time points under a Poisson model with p below 0.0001. TCR abundances were normalised to the total number of TCRs sequenced per sample and expressed as counts per million. TRAV1-2 paired with TRAJ12, TRAJ20 or TRAJ33 defined MAIT TCRs, while TRAV10 paired with TRAJ18 defined iNKT TCRs. VDJdb, accessed 1 November 2021, was searched for CMV, EBV and SARS-CoV-2 annotated TCRs, with TCRs annotated for multiple antigens excluded. TCRdb cleaned the public reads at Q25 with fastp, built clones with MiXCR and kept in-frame beta chains. Each CDR3 protein gets just one entry, which takes the most common genes and DNA from the rows behind it. The V and J calls were not made by the authors but by TCRdb's processing. The sample table holds under 65,000 distinct CDR3 sequences, of which around 12% were seen once. The ten top clones hold 3% to 4.5% of the sample.

The CDR1 and CDR2 encoded by the germline V gene are KGHSH and LQKENI. The CDR3 runs 13 residues from the cysteine to the phenylalanine. Of all the DNA, just the CDR3 is kept, 39 bases in frame from base 1. V loses 5 bases, J loses 6 bases, and the germline ends lie 13 bases apart. The paper as a whole reports these results and caveats: VDJdb matching was skewed toward anti-spike CD8 responses and likely underestimated virus-specific expansions by missing private and CD4 specificities.

Set within a cohort of healthcare workers in London, UK, this nested case-control study involved weekly PCR testing of nasopharyngeal swabs along with blood sampling. Healthcare workers were recruited between 23 and 31 March 2020, during the week of the UK lockdown, and were followed weekly for up to roughly 16 weeks. This clonotype was obtained from an adult who was a healthcare worker with PCR-confirmed SARS-CoV-2 infection or an uninfected control (not recorded which). Specimen: whole blood. Recombination linked TRBV18 to TRBJ1-2, and perhaps TRBD1 as D gene, on 6 matching bases. The base sequence is TGTGCCAGCTCAACCACGAACAGGGATGGCTACACCTTC. Translated, it gives CASSTTNRDGYTF.